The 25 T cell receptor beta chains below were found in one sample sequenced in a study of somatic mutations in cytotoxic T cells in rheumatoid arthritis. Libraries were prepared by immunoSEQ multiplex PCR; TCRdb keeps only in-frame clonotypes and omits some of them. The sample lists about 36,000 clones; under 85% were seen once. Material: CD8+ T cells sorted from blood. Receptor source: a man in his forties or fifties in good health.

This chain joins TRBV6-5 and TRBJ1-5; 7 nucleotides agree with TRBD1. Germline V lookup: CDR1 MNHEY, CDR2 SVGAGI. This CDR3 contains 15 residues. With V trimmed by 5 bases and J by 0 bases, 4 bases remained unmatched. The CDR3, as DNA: TGTGCCAGCAGTCAGGGGGGTTATAGCAATCAGCCCCAGCATTTT. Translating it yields CASSQGGYSNQPQHF.

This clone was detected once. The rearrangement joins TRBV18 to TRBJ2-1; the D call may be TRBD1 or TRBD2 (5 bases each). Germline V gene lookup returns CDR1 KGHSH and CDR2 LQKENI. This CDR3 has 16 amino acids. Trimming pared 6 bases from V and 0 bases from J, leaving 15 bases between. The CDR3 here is CASSGFKGSSYNEQFF. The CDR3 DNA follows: TGTGCCAGCTCGGGGTTTAAGGGGAGCTCCTACAATGAGCAGTTCTTC.

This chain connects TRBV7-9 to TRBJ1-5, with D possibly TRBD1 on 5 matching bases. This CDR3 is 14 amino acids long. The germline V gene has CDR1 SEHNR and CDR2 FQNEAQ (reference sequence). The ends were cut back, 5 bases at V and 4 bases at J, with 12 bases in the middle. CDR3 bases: TGTGCCAGCAGCGCTACTCAGGGTAATCAGCCCCAGCATTTT. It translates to CASSATQGNQPQHF.

CDR3 coding DNA: TGTGCCAGCAGTTTTCGAGGCGACGGCACCGGGGAGCTGTTTTTT. Its protein product is CASSFRGDGTGELFF. V is TRBV6-5 and J is TRBJ2-2, with unresolved D. CDR3 size: 15 residues. The V end lost 4 bases, the J end lost 4 bases, and 13 bases lay between the germline ends. Germline V gives CDR1 MNHEY, CDR2 SVGAGI.

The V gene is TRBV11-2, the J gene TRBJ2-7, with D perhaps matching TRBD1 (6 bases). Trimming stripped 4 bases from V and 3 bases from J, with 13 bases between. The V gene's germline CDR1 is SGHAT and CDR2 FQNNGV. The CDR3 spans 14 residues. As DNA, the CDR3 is TGTGCCAGCAGCTATAGGGGGAACTTCTACGAGCAGTACTTC. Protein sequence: CASSYRGNFYEQYF.

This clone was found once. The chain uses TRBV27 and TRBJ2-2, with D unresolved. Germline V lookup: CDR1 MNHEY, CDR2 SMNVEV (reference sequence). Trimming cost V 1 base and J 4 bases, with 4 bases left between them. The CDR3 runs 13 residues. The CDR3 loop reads CASSLLGTGELFF. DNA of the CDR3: TGTGCCAGCAGTTTATTGGGCACCGGGGAGCTGTTTTTT.

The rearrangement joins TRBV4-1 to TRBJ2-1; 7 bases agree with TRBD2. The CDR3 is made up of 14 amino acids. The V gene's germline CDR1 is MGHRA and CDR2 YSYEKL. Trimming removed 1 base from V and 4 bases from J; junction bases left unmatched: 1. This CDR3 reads CASSQGGGYNEQFF. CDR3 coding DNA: TGCGCCAGCAGCCAAGGGGGGGGATACAATGAGCAGTTCTTC.

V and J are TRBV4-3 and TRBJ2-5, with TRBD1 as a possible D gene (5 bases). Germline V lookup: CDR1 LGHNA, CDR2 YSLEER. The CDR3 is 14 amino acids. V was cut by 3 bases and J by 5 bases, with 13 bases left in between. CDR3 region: CASSQGTGQETQYF. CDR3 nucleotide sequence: TGCGCCAGCAGCCAGGGTACAGGTCAGGAGACCCAGTACTTC.

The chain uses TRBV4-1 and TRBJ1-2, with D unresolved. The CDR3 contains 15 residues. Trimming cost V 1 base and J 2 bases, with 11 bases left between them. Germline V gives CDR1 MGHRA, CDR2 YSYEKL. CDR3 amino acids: CASSQVGHMNYGYTF. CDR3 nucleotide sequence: TGCGCCAGCAGCCAAGTGGGTCACATGAACTATGGCTACACCTTC.

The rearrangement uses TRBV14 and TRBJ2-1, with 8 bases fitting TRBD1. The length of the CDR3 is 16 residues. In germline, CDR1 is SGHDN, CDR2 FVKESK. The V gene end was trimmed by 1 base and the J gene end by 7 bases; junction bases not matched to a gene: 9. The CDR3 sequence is CASSQVQGASRNEQFF. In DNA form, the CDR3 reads TGTGCCAGCAGCCAAGTTCAGGGGGCGAGCCGGAATGAGCAGTTCTTC.

CDR3 coding DNA: TGTGCCAGCAGCCACGACAGGGGGAATACAGCTGGGGCCAACGTCCTGACTTTC. Its protein is CASSHDRGNTAGANVLTF. This chain uses TRBV14 with TRBJ2-6; 9 nucleotides match TRBD1. CDR3 length equals 18 residues. Germline CDR1 is SGHDN and CDR2 is FVKESK. With V trimmed by 3 bases and J by 2 bases, 8 bases remained unmatched.

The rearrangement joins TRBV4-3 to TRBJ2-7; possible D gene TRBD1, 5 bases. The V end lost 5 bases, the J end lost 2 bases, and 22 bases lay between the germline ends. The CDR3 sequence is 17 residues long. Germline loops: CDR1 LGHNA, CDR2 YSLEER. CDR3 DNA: TGCGCCAGCAGCTGGGGCAGGGTTTCTCAAGGGGCCTACGAGCAGTACTTC. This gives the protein CASSWGRVSQGAYEQYF.

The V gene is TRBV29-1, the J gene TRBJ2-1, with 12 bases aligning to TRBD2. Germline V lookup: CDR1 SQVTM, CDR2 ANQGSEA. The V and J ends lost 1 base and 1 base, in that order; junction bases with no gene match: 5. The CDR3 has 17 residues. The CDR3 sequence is CSVEGRLAGVSYNEQFF. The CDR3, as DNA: TGCAGCGTTGAAGGGAGACTAGCGGGAGTTTCCTACAATGAGCAGTTCTTC.

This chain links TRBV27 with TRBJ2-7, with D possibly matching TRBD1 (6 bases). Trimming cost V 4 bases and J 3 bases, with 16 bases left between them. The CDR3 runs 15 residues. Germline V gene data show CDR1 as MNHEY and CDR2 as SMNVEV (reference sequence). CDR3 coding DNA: TGTGCCAGCAGTTCATCCGGGACAACCTTCTACGAGCAGTACTTC. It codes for CASSSSGTTFYEQYF.

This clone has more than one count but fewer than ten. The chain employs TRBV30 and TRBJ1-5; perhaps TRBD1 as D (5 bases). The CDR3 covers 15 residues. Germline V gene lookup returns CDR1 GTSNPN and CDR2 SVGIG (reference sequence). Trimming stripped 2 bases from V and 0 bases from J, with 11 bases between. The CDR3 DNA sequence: TGTGCCTGGAGTAAAGGGGACGTTAGCAATCAGCCCCAGCATTTT. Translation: CAWSKGDVSNQPQHF.

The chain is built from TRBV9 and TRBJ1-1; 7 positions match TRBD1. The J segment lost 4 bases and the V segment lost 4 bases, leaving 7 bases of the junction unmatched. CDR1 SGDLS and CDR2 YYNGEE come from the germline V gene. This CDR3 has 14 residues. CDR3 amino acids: CASSQGGGGTEAFF. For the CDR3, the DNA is TGTGCCAGCAGCCAGGGGGGGGGCGGCACTGAAGCTTTCTTT.

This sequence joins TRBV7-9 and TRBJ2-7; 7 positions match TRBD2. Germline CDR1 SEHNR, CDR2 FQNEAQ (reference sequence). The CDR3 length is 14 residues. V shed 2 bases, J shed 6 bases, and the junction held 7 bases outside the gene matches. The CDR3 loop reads CASSLLGGPGEQYF. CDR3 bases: TGTGCCAGCAGCTTATTGGGAGGGCCTGGCGAGCAGTACTTC.

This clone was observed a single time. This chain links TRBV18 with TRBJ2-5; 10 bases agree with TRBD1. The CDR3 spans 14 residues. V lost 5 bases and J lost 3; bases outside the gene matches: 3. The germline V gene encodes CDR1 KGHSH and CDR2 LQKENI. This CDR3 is CASSLGTGEETQYF. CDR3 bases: TGTGCCAGCTCATTAGGGACAGGGGAAGAGACCCAGTACTTC.

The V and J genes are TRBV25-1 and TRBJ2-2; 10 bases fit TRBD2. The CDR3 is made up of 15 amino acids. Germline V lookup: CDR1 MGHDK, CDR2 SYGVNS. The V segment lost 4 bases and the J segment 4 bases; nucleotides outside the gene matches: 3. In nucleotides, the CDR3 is TGTGCCAGCAGTGGGGTAGCGGGAGGCACCGGGGAGCTGTTTTTT. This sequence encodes CASSGVAGGTGELFF. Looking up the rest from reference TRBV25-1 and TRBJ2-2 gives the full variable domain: EADIYQTPRYLVIGTGKKITLECSQTMGHDKMYWYQQDPGMELHLIHYSYGVNSTEKGDLSSESTVSRIRTEHFPLTLESARPSHTSQYLCASSGVAGGTGELFFGEGSRLTVL.

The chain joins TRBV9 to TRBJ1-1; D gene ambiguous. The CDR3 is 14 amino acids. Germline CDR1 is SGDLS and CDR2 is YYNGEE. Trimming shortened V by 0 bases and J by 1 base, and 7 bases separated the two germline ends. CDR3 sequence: CASSVGHPNTEAFF. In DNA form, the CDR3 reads TGTGCCAGCAGCGTAGGACACCCGAACACTGAAGCTTTCTTT.

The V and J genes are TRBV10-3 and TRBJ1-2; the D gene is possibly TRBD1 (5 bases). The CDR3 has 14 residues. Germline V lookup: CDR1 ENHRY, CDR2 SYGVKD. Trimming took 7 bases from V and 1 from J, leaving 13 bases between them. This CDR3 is CAIKGAEVNYGYTF. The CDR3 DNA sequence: TGTGCCATCAAAGGGGCAGAAGTTAACTATGGCTACACCTTC.

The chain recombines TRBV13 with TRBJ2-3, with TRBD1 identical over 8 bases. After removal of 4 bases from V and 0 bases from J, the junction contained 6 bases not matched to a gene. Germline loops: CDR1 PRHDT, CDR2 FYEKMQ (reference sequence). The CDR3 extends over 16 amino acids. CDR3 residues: CASSSRGPQSTDTQYF. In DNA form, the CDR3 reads TGTGCCAGCAGCTCCAGGGGGCCGCAAAGCACAGATACGCAGTATTTT.

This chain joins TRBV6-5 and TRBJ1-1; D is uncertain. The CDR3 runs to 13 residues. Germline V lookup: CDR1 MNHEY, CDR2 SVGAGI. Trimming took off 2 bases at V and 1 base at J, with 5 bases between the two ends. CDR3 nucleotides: TGTGCCAGCAGTTACAGAGGGAACACTGAAGCTTTCTTT. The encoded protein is CASSYRGNTEAFF.

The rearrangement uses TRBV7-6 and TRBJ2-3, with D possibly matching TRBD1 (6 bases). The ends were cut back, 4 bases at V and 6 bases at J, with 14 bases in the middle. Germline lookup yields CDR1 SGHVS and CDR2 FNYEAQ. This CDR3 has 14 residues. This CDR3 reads CASSSRMGADTQYF. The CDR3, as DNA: TGTGCCAGCAGCTCCAGGATGGGGGCCGATACGCAGTATTTT. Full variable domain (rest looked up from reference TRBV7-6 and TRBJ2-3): GAGVSQSPRYKVTKRGQDVALRCDPISGHVSLYWYRQALGQGPEFLTYFNYEAQQDKSGLPNDRFSAERPEGSISTLTIQRTEQRDSAMYRCASSSRMGADTQYFGPGTRLTVL.

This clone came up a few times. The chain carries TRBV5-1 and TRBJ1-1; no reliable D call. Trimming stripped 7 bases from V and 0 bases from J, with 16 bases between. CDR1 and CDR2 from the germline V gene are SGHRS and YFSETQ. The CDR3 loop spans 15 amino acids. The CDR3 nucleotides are TGCGCCAGCGGCCTGGGCACGGCGATGAACACTGAAGCTTTCTTT. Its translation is CASGLGTAMNTEAFF.